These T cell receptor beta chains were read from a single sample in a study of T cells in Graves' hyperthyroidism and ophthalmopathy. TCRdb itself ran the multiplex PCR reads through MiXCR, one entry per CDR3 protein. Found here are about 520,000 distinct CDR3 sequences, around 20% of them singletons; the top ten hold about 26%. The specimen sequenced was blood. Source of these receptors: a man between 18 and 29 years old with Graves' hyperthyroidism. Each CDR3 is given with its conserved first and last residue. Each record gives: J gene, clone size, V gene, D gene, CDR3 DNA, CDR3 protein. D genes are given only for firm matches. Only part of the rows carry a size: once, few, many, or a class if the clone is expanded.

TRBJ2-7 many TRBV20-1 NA TGCAGTGCAAACAGGGTCCACGAGCAGTACTTC CSANRVHEQYF
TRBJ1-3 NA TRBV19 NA TGTGCCACCCAGGTGGGCGGTGGAAACACCATATATTTT CATQVGGGNTIYF
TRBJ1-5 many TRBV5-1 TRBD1 TGCGCCAGCAGTCCTCTAGGGGGCGTTCAGCCCCAGCATTTT CASSPLGGVQPQHF
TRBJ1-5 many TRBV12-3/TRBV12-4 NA TGTGCCAGCAGTTTGGGAAGGGACTACAATCAGCCCCAGCATTTT CASSLGRDYNQPQHF
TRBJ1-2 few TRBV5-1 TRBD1 TGCGCCAGCAGCTTGAAAGGGGGCCACGACTATGGCTACACCTTC CASSLKGGHDYGYTF
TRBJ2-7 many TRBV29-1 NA TGCAGCGTAAAGGCCGAAAGGGACGAGCAGTACTTC CSVKAERDEQYF
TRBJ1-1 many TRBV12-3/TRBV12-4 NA TGTGCCAGCAGCCAGCGGACTGAAGCTTTCTTT CASSQRTEAFF
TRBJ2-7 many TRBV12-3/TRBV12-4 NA TGTGCCAGCAGTTTAGCACAAATCAGCTCCTACGAGCAGTACTTC CASSLAQISSYEQYF
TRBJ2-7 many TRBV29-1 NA TGCAGCGTTGAAAGGGGGGCCTTCGACTCCGAGCAGTACTTC CSVERGAFDSEQYF
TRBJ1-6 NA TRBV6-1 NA TGTGCCAGCAGTGCAACAGGGTCGGTCTGGAACAATTCACCCCTCCACTTT CASSATGSVWNNSPLHF
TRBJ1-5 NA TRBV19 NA TGTGCCAGTAGTAGCCGACCTCCAGGAGGGGTTAGCAATCAGCCCCAGCATTTT CASSSRPPGGVSNQPQHF
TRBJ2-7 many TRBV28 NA TGTGCCAGCGGGTTTGTGGCCCCGGGCGGCTACGAGCAGTACTTC CASGFVAPGGYEQYF
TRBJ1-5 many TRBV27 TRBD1 TGTGCCAGCAGTTACAGGGGCGGTCAGCCCCAGCATTTT CASSYRGGQPQHF
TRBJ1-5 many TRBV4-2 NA TGTGCCAGCAGCGAATATAATCAGCCCCAGCATTTT CASSEYNQPQHF
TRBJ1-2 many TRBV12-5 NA TGTGCTAGTGGTTTCCGACAGCGTAACTATGGCTACACCTTC CASGFRQRNYGYTF
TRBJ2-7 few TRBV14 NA TGTGCCAGCAGCCAAGATGTCGGGGACGAGCAGTACTTC CASSQDVGDEQYF
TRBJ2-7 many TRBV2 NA TGTGCCAGCAGTGGGACGGAAACCTACGAGCAGTACTTC CASSGTETYEQYF
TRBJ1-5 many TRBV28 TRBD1 TGTGCCAGCAGTTTGGCCGTAGGGGGCGGTCAGCCCCAGCATTTT CASSLAVGGGQPQHF
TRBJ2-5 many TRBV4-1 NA TGCGCCAGCAGCCAAGAAGGGTCGGGCGGAGAGACCCAGTACTTC CASSQEGSGGETQYF
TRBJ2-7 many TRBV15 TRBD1 TGTGCCACCAGCAGAGATCCAACAGGGGCCGCGTCCTACGAGCAGTACTTC CATSRDPTGAASYEQYF
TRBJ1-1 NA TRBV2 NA TGTGCCAGCATTTCCCCGGGGGGCACTGAAGCTTTCTTT CASISPGGTEAFF
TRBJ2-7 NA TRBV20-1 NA TGCAGTGCTAGTGGGTCTAGCATTCTCTACGAGCAGTACTTC CSASGSSILYEQYF
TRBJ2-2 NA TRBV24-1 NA TGTGCCACCAGTGACTTAATGCTGCCCGGGGAGCTGTTTTTT CATSDLMLPGELFF
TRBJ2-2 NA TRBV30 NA TGTGCCTGGAGTGTAGGAGTACTCCTGAACACCGGGGAGCTGTTTTTT CAWSVGVLLNTGELFF
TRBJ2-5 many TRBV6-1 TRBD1 TGTGCCAGCAGTCCGAACCCGGGACAGGGCGGTCGGGAGACCCAGTACTTC CASSPNPGQGGRETQYF
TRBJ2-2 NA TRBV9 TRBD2 TGTGCCAGCAGCCGGACTAGCGTCCCCGGGGAGCTGTTTTTT CASSRTSVPGELFF
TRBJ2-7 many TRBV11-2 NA TGTGCCAGCAGCCTGAACGGGGGACTCAAACTCTACGAGCAGTACTTC CASSLNGGLKLYEQYF
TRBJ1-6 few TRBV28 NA TGTGCCAGCAGTTTAGGGTCGAGCTCCTATAATTCACCCCTCCACTTT CASSLGSSSYNSPLHF
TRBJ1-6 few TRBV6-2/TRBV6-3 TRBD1 TGTGCCAGCAGTTACTCGATAGGGGGCAGCTCCTATAATTCACCCCTCCACTTT CASSYSIGGSSYNSPLHF
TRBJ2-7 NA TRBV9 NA TGTGCCAGCAGCGTAGGTGTCGGGCCAGCCTACGAGCAGTACTTC CASSVGVGPAYEQYF
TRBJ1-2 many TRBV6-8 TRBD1 TGTGCCAGCAGTTACCCGGGGACAGCTTATGGCTACACCTTC CASSYPGTAYGYTF
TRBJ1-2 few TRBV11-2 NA TGTGCCAGCAGCTCGAGCGGGGGGAACTATGGCTACACCTTC CASSSSGGNYGYTF
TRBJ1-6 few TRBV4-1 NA TGCGCCAGCAGCCAATTTCCGGGGGGGGCTCTCTCCTATAATTCACCCCTCCACTTT CASSQFPGGALSYNSPLHF
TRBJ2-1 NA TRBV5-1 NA TGCGCCAGCAGTGTGAGACAGATGGTCAATGAGCAGTTCTTC CASSVRQMVNEQFF
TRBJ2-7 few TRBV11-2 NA TGTGCCAGCAGCTTGATGGGGGGACCCGTCGTTTCTGCCTACGAGCAGTACTTC CASSLMGGPVVSAYEQYF
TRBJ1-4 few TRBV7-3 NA TGTGACTGTTGCGGGGATCATGAAAAACTGTTTTTT CDCCGDHEKLFF
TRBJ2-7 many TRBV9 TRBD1 TGTGCCAGCAGCGTAGGGGGGACAGGGTATGCCGAGCAGTACTTC CASSVGGTGYAEQYF
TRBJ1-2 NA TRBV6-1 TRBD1 TGTGCCAGCAAACCGACCGGGACAGGGAATGGCTACACCTTC CASKPTGTGNGYTF
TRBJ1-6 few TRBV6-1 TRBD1 TGTGCCAGCAGTCAGGGGGCCCCCCATAATTCACCCCTCCACTTT CASSQGAPHNSPLHF
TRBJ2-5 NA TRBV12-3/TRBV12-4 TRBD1 TGTGCCAGCAGTTACTCAGTGAGGGGACAGACGGAGACCCAGTACTTC CASSYSVRGQTETQYF
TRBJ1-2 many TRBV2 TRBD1 TGTGCCAGCAGTCCGACAGGGACCGGCTACACCTTC CASSPTGTGYTF
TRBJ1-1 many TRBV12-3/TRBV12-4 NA TGTGCCAGCAGTCTTCAGCTAATAAACACTGAAGCTTTCTTT CASSLQLINTEAFF
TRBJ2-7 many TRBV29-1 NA TGCAGTACGATTACACATAACTCCTACGAGCAGTACTTC CSTITHNSYEQYF
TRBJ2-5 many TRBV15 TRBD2 TGTGCCACCAGCAGGGGGACTAGCGGAAAAGAGACCCAGTACTTC CATSRGTSGKETQYF
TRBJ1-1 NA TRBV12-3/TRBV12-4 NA TGTGCCAGCAGTTTAGAACCACAGGGCACTGAAGCTTTCTTT CASSLEPQGTEAFF
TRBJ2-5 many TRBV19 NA TGTGCCAGTAGACCCGGGACATTCTTACAAGAGACCCAGTACTTC CASRPGTFLQETQYF
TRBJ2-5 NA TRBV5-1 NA TGCGCCAGCAGCCAACCCCAGGACTACCGGCAAGAGACCCAGTACTTC CASSQPQDYRQETQYF
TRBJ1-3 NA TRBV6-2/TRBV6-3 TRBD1 TGTGCCAGCAGTCGGAGACAGGGGCGTACTAAGAGCTCTGGAAACACCATATATTTT CASSRRQGRTKSSGNTIYF
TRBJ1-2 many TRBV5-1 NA TGCGCCAGCAGCTTGGAAGGTTTGAACTATGGCTACACCTTC CASSLEGLNYGYTF
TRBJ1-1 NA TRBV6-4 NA TGTGCCACCCCTTTGGGTGACACTGAAGCTTTCTTT CATPLGDTEAFF
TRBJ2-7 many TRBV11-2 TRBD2 TGTGCCAGCAGCCCAGAACCGGGACTAGTGACCTACGAGCAGTACTTC CASSPEPGLVTYEQYF
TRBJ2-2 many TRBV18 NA TGTGCCAGCTCACCAGGGTTGAACACCGGGGAGCTGTTTTTT CASSPGLNTGELFF
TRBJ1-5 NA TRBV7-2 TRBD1 TGTGCCAGCAGAGCTACAGGGGGCTGGAGTCAGCCCCAGCGTTTT CASRATGGWSQPQRF
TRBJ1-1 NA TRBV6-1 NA TGTGCCAGCAGCGACGGGGGGTTCATGAACACTGAAGCTTTCTTT CASSDGGFMNTEAFF
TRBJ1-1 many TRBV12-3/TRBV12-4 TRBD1 TGTGCCAGCAGGGCCCTAGGACAGGGGATCACTGAAGCTTTCTTT CASRALGQGITEAFF